This T cell receptor (beta chain) was sequenced for a study of blood T cell repertoires in COVID-19. Sequencing used immunoSEQ multiplex PCR; TCRdb keeps in-frame clones, though not all of them. The sample comprises 60,000 to 80,000 clones, 86% of which are singletons, and roughly 1.4% rests with the top ten. Sequenced material: peripheral blood. The source of this sequence is a woman over 75 with acute or convalescent COVID-19.

CDR3 sequence: CASSLAMEGHEQYF. The CDR3 bases are TGTGCCAGCAGCTTAGCGATGGAGGGCCACGAGCAGTACTTC. The V call is TRBV7-9, the J call TRBJ2-7, with D perhaps TRBD2 (6 bases). This CDR3 comprises 14 residues. V shed 0 bases and J shed 5 bases, with 11 bases lying between them. Germline V gene sequence: CDR1 SEHNR, CDR2 FQNEAQ (reference sequence).